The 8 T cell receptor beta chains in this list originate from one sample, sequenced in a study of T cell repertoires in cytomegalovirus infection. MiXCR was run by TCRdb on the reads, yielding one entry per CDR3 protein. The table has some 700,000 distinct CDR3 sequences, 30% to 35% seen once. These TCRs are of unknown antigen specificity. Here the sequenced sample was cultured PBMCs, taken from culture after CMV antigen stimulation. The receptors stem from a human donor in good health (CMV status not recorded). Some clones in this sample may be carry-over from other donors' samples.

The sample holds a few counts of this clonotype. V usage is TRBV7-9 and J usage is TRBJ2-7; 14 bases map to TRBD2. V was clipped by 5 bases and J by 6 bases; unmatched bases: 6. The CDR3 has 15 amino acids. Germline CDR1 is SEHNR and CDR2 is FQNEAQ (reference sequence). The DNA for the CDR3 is TGTGCCAGCAGCCCGACTAGCGGGAGGGCCCGCGAGCAGTACTTC. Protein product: CASSPTSGRAREQYF.

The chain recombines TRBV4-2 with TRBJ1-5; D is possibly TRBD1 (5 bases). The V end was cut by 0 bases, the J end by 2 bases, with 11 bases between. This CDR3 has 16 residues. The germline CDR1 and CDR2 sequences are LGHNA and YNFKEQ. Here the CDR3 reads CASSQEGGDGNQPQHF. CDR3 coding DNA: TGTGCCAGCAGCCAAGAGGGCGGGGACGGCAATCAGCCCCAGCATTTT.

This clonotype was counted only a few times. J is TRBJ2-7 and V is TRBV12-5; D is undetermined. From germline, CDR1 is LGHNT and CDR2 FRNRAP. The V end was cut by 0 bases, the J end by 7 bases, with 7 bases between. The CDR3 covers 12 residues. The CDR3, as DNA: TGTGCTAGTGGTTTGGTACTGGGGGAGCAGTACTTC. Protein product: CASGLVLGEQYF.

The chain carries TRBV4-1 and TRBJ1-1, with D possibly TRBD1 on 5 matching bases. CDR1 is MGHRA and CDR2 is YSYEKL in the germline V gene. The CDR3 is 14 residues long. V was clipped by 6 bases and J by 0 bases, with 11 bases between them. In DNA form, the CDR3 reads TGCGCCAGCAGGACAGCGGGGATGAACACTGAAGCTTTCTTT. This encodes CASRTAGMNTEAFF.

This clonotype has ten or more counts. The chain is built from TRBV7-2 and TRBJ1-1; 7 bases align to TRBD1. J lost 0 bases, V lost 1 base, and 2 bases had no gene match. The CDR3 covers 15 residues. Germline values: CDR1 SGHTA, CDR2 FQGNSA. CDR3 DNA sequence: TGTGCCAGCAGCTTAGTTGGACAGGTGAACACTGAAGCTTTCTTT. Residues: CASSLVGQVNTEAFF.

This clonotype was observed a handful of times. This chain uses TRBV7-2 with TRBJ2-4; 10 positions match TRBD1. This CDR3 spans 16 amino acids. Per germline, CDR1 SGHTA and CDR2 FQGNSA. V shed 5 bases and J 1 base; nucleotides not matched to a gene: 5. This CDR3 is CASSPGTGVAKNIQYF. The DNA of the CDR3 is TGTGCCAGCAGCCCCGGGACAGGGGTTGCCAAAAACATTCAGTACTTC. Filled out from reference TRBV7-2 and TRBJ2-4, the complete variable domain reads GAGVSQSPSNKVTEKGKDVELRCDPISGHTALYWYRQSLGQGLEFLIYFQGNSAPDKSGLPSDRFSAERTGGSVSTLTIQRTQQEDSAVYLCASSPGTGVAKNIQYFGAGTRLSVL.

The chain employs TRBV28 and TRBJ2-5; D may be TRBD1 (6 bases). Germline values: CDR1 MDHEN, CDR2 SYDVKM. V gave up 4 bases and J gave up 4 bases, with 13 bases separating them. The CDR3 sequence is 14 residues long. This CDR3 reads CASSSTGRGETQYF. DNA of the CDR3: TGTGCCAGCAGTTCAACAGGGAGAGGAGAGACCCAGTACTTC.

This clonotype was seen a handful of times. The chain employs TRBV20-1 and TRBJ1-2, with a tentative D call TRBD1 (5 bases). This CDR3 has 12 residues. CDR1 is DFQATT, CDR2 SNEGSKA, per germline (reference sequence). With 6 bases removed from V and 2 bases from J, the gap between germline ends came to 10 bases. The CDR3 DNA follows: TGCAGTGCCACCGACAGCAACTATGGCTACACCTTC. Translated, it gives CSATDSNYGYTF.